This T cell receptor (beta chain) was obtained from a study of cytomegalovirus exposure and HLA in healthy donors. The study, taken as a whole, reports: An Asian-associated ancestry cluster reportedly showed fewer N-insertions than the approximately 630-donor mean in a later analysis.

As for this clone: Its antigen is undetermined.

V shed 4 bases and J 0 bases; nucleotides not matched to a gene: 6. This CDR3 has 16 amino acids. Germline V gene data show CDR1 as KGHSH and CDR2 as LQKENI. The PCR used 60 Vbeta and 13 Jbeta primers. The assay was immunoSEQ multiplex PCR, and TCRdb's table has in-frame clones only and misses some. The data contain approximately 53,000 clones, about three quarters of them singletons. The TCR sequence derives from a man aged 30 to 45 in good health and CMV-seropositive. The chain joins TRBV18 to TRBJ1-3, with TRBD1 identical over 7 bases. The sample was PBMCs. The CDR3 DNA reads TGTGCCAGCTCACTCGGACAGGCGGACTCTGGAAACACCATATATTTT. Its translation: CASSLGQADSGNTIYF.